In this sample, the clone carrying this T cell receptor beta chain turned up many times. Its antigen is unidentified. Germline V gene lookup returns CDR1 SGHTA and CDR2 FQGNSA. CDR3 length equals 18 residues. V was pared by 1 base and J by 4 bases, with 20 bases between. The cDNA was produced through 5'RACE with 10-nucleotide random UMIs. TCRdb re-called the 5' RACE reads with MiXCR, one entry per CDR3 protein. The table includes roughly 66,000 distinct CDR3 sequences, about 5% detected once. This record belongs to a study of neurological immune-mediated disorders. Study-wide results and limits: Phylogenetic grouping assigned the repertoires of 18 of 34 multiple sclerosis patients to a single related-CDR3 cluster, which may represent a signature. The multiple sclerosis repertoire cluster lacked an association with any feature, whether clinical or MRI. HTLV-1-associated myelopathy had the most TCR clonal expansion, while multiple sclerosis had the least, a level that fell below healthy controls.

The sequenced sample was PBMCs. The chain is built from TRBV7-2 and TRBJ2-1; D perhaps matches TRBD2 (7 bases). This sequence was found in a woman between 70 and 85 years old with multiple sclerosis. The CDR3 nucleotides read TGTGCCAGCAGCTTAGTCCGAGGGGGACTACTCGTTTACAATGAGCAGTTCTTC. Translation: CASSLVRGGLLVYNEQFF.